Listed here are 13 T cell receptor beta chains from one sample, sequenced in a study of T cell responses to AZD1222 COVID-19 vaccine. The method was immunoSEQ multiplex PCR; TCRdb's version includes in-frame clones alone and lacks a portion of them. This sample has 160,000 or so clones, with about 90% found just once. Specimen: peripheral blood, collected 28 days after the second AZD1222 dose. These receptors were obtained from an adult who received the AZD1222 COVID-19 vaccine.

This clone was seen once. The chain links TRBV7-2 to TRBJ2-7; TRBD1 matches at 10 bases. Germline lookup yields CDR1 SGHTA and CDR2 FQGNSA. The CDR3 sequence is 16 residues long. V was clipped by 0 bases and J by 5 bases; unmatched bases: 7. CDR3 DNA sequence: TGTGCCAGCAGCTTAGCGTGGCGACAGGGGGCGGACGAGCAGTACTTC. Translation gives CASSLAWRQGADEQYF.

The rearrangement joins TRBV6-5 to TRBJ1-5; D perhaps matches TRBD1 (5 bases). V was clipped by 6 bases and J by 0 bases, with 12 bases between them. This CDR3 has 15 amino acids. The V gene's germline CDR1 is MNHEY and CDR2 SVGAGI. CDR3 sequence (DNA): TGTGCCAGCAGATTAGTGACAGATAGCAATCAGCCCCAGCATTTT. The encoded protein is CASRLVTDSNQPQHF.

Comments on this clone: The sample contains more than one DNA sequence encoding this CDR3. The chain has TRBV5-1 and TRBJ1-4; D gene ambiguous. Trimming left V 0 bases short and J 2 bases short, with 5 bases between. Germline loops: CDR1 SGHRS, CDR2 YFSETQ. The CDR3 is 14 residues long. In nucleotides, the CDR3 is TGCGCCAGCAGCTTGGATTCGACTAATGAAAAACTGTTTTTT. It encodes CASSLDSTNEKLFF.

J is TRBJ2-1 and V is TRBV11-2, with 8 bases that match TRBD2. This CDR3 spans 17 amino acids. V lost 5 bases, J lost 5 bases, and 14 bases stayed unmatched. Germline CDR1 and CDR2: SGHAT and FQNNGV. This CDR3 is CASSPSGGGGSNNEQFF. The CDR3 DNA follows: TGTGCCAGCAGCCCGTCAGGTGGCGGGGGGTCAAACAATGAGCAGTTCTTC.

The chain employs TRBV5-1 and TRBJ2-5; D ambiguous. V shed 2 bases and J shed 5 bases, with 7 bases lying between them. The CDR3 length is 12 residues. Germline lookup yields CDR1 SGHRS and CDR2 YFSETQ. CDR3 DNA sequence: TGCGCCAGCAGCTTCCCCGGGGAGACCCAGTACTTC. As protein: CASSFPGETQYF.

The rearrangement joins TRBV4-2 to TRBJ1-1; D is uncertain. The CDR3 is 10 amino acids. Germline assignment: CDR1 LGHNA and CDR2 YNFKEQ. Trimming took 8 bases from V and 11 from J, leaving 12 bases between them. CDR3 protein: CASSGLYAFF. DNA for the CDR3: TGTGCCAGCTCCGGGCTTTATGCTTTCTTT.

V and J are TRBV9 and TRBJ1-1, with a possible D match to TRBD1 (5 bases). The CDR3 has 14 amino acids. The ends were cut back, 3 bases at V and 0 bases at J, with 9 bases in the middle. Germline V gene data show CDR1 as SGDLS and CDR2 as YYNGEE. The CDR3 loop is CASSEAGMNTEAFF. Written as DNA, the CDR3 is TGTGCCAGCAGCGAGGCAGGGATGAACACTGAAGCTTTCTTT.

The chain employs TRBV19 and TRBJ1-2; 7 nucleotides agree with TRBD1. Germline trimming cut 6 bases from V and 4 bases from J; bases unmatched to any gene: 5. The CDR3 has 13 residues. Germline lookup yields CDR1 LNHDA and CDR2 SQIVND (reference sequence). The CDR3 nucleotides are TGTGCCAGTAGAGGACAGGACATCTATGGCTACACCTTC. Translating gives CASRGQDIYGYTF.

The chain combines TRBV18 with TRBJ1-3, with D hard to call. Germline CDR1 is KGHSH and CDR2 is LQKENI. The CDR3 length is 15 residues. V was cut by 2 bases and J by 2 bases, with 10 bases left in between. The CDR3 loop reads CASSPIPDPGNTIYF. The CDR3 region has the DNA TGTGCCAGCTCACCAATTCCGGATCCTGGAAACACCATATATTTT.

The gene calls are TRBV2 and TRBJ1-6; possibly TRBD1 for D (5 bases). CDR3 length equals 13 residues. The germline V and J ends were trimmed by 8 bases and 7 bases, with 12 bases remaining between them. From germline, CDR1 is SNHLY and CDR2 FYNNEI. The CDR3 coding sequence is TGTGCCAGCCGACAGAGCCTCAATTCACCCCTCCACTTT. It is translated as CASRQSLNSPLHF. The full variable domain, rest sourced from reference TRBV2 and TRBJ1-6, is EPEVTQTPSHQVTQMGQEVILRCVPISNHLYFYWYRQILGQKVEFLVSFYNNEISEKSEIFDDQFSVERPDGSNFTLKIRSTKLEDSAMYFCASRQSLNSPLHFGNGTRLTVT.

This clone has more than one count but fewer than ten. This chain uses TRBV5-1 with TRBJ2-7; D is possibly TRBD2 (5 bases). V lost 4 bases, J lost 0 bases, and 11 bases lay in between. Germline values: CDR1 SGHRS, CDR2 YFSETQ. This CDR3 has 14 residues. In nucleotides, the CDR3 is TGCGCCAGCAGCCTGGACTGGAGCTCCTACGAGCAGTACTTC. It specifies CASSLDWSSYEQYF.

The rearrangement links TRBV9 to TRBJ1-2; a possible D gene is TRBD1 (5 bases). The CDR3 is 13 amino acids. V gave up 0 bases and J gave up 8 bases, with 11 bases separating them. Germline V gene lookup returns CDR1 SGDLS and CDR2 YYNGEE. CDR3 DNA sequence: TGTGCCAGCAGCGTAGAGGGGTCTGGGGGCTACACCTTC. It translates to CASSVEGSGGYTF.

J is TRBJ1-1 and V is TRBV29-1; possibly TRBD1 for D (5 bases). The length of the CDR3 is 14 residues. Germline CDR1 SQVTM, CDR2 ANQGSEA. The ends were cut back, 3 bases at V and 7 bases at J, with 18 bases in the middle. CDR3 bases: TGCAGCGTTGATGTTTGGGGGGAGAGGAATGAAGCTTTCTTT. This encodes CSVDVWGERNEAFF.